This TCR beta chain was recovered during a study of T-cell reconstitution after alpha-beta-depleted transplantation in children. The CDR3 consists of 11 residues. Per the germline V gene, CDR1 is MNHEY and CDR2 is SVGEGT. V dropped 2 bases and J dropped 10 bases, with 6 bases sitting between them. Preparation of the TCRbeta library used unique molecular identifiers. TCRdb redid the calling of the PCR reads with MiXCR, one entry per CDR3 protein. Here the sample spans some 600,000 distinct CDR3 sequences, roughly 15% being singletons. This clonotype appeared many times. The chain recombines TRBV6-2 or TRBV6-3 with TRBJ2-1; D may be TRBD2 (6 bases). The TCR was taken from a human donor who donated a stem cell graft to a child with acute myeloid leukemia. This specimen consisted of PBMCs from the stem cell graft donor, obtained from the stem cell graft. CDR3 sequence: CASSYGGEQFF. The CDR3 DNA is TGTGCCAGCAGTTACGGGGGGGAGCAGTTCTTC.